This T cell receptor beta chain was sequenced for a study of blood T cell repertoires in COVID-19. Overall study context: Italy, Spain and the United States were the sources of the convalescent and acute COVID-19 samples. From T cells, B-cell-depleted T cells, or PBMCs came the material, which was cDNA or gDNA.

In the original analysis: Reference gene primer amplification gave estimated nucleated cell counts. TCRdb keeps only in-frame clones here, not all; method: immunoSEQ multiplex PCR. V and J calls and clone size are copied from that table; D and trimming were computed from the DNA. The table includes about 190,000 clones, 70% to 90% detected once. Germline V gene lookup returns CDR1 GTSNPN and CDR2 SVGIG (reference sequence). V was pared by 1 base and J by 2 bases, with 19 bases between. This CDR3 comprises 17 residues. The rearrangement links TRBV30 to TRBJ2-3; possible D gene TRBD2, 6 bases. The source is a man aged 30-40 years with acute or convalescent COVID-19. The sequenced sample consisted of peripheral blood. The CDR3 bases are TGTGCCTGGAGTGAATCAGTGGGGGGAACCGTCACAGATACGCAGTATTTT. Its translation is CAWSESVGGTVTDTQYF.